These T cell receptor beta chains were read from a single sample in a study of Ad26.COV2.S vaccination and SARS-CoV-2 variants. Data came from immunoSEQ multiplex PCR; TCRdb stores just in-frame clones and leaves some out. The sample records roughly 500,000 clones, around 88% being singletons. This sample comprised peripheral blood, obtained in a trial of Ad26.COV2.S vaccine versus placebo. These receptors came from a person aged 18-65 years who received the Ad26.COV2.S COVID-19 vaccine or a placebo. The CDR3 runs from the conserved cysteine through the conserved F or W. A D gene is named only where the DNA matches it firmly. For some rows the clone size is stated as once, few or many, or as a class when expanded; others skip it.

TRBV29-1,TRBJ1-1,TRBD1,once,CSVVVRVGTANSQAFF,TGCAGCGTTGTGGTAAGAGTTGGGACAGCGAATAGTCAAGCTTTCTTT
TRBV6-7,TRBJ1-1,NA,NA,CATSLNTEAFF,TGTGCCACCAGCCTGAACACTGAAGCTTTCTTT
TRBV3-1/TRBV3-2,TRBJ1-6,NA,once,CASSPGGGSPLHF,TGTGCCAGCAGCCCTGGGGGGGGCTCACCCCTCCACTTT
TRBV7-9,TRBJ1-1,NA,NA,CASSSSGTMNTEAFF,TGTGCCAGCAGCTCCTCAGGAACTATGAACACTGAAGCTTTCTTT
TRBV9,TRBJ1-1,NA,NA,CASSVGVGLNTEAFF,TGTGCCAGCAGCGTAGGGGTAGGACTGAACACTGAAGCTTTCTTT
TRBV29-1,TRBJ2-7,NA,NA,CSVEDFKTLKQYF,TGCAGCGTTGAAGATTTTAAGACTTTGAAGCAGTACTTC
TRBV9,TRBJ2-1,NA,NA,CASSVGDDRGEQFF,TGTGCCAGCAGCGTAGGGGACGATCGGGGTGAGCAGTTCTTC
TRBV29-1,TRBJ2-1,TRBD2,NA,CSARTSGARIEQFF,TGCAGCGCCCGGACTAGCGGGGCTCGGATTGAGCAGTTCTTC
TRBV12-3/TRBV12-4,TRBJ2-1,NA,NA,CASSFMGYNEQFF,TGTGCCAGCAGTTTTATGGGCTACAATGAGCAGTTCTTC
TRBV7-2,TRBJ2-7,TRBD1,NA,CASSLADRGFYEQYF,TGTGCCAGCAGCTTAGCGGACAGGGGGTTTTACGAGCAGTACTTC
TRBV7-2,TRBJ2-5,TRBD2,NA,CASSLDVGRGGETQYF,TGTGCCAGCAGCTTAGATGTAGGGAGGGGAGGTGAGACCCAGTACTTC
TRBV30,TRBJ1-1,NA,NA,CHLLTGGNGEAFF,TGTCATCTCCTTACAGGCGGTAACGGTGAAGCTTTCTTT
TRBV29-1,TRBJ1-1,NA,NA,CSALSGGGLNTEAFF,TGCAGCGCCTTATCGGGGGGTGGGCTGAACACTGAAGCTTTCTTT
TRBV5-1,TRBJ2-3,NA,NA,CASSLVQGTDTQYF,TGCGCCAGCAGCTTGGTGCAGGGGACAGATACGCAGTATTTT